The 6 T cell receptor beta chains below were found in one sample sequenced in a study of a mutant IDH1 vaccine in newly diagnosed glioma listed by TCRdb under 2021. The label giving this sample's time point can be read as: baseline, week 1 (first vaccination visit). The treatment or condition label corresponds to: pre-vaccination baseline after standard-of-care therapy. The library was generated by the immunoSEQ multiplex PCR assay. Sourced from immuneACCESS, this table was stored by TCRdb with only in-frame sequences that have V and J called. A share of the clones is absent; for the studies checked, an unresolved V gene accounts for under half, and the remainder has no known explanation. The sample records about 54,000 clones, 70% to 90% of which are singletons. Roughly 19% of the sample is held by the ten biggest clonotypes. The source material was PBMCs, sampled from a glioma patient treated with radiotherapy, temozolomide or both. These receptors were obtained from a man aged 18 to 29 with glioma.

The V gene is TRBV30, the J gene TRBJ1-2; no clear D. Germline V gives CDR1 GTSNPN, CDR2 SVGIG (reference sequence). The CDR3 length is 13 residues. V lost 2 bases, J lost 4 bases, and 11 bases lay in between. The CDR3 loop is CAWSQQYGYGYTF. CDR3 nucleotide sequence: TGTGCCTGGAGTCAGCAGTACGGCTATGGCTACACCTTC. The full variable domain, its missing parts supplied by reference TRBV30 and TRBJ1-2, is SQTIHQWPATLVQPVGSPLSLECTVEGTSNPNLYWYRQAAGRGLQLLFYSVGIGQISSEVPQNLSASRPQDRQFILSSKKLLLSDSGFYLCAWSQQYGYGYTFGSGTRLTVV.

This clone appeared once. The chain employs TRBV30 and TRBJ1-1; D is possibly TRBD1 (5 bases). V was clipped by 5 bases and J by 3 bases, with 13 bases between them. The length of the CDR3 is 13 residues. Germline V lookup: CDR1 GTSNPN, CDR2 SVGIG (reference sequence). In DNA, the CDR3 is TGTGCCTGGCTCGGACTGGGGGACACTGAAGCTTTCTTT. Protein product: CAWLGLGDTEAFF.

V and J are TRBV7-6 and TRBJ2-5; D remains unclear. This CDR3 comprises 12 residues. Looked up from germline, CDR1 is SGHVS and CDR2 is FNYEAQ. The V end was cut by 1 base, the J end by 7 bases, with 7 bases between. CDR3 bases: TGTGCCAGCAGCTTAGGGGGTAGGACCCAGTACTTC. Residues: CASSLGGRTQYF.

The V gene is TRBV4-3, the J gene TRBJ2-1; D may be TRBD2 (6 bases). CDR1 is LGHNA, CDR2 YSLEER, per germline. Trimming took off 0 bases at V and 7 bases at J, with 16 bases between the two ends. The CDR3 contains 16 residues. Here the CDR3 DNA reads TGCGCCAGCAGCCAAGATTCCGGGAGTGTGTATAATGAGCAGTTCTTC. Translation: CASSQDSGSVYNEQFF.

The J gene is TRBJ2-5, the V gene TRBV6-5; D gene uncertain. Germline loops: CDR1 MNHEY, CDR2 SVGAGI. V was pared by 2 bases and J by 2 bases, with 9 bases between. The CDR3 covers 14 residues. The CDR3 DNA follows: TGTGCCAGCAGTTACGACAAGATTCAAGAGACCCAGTACTTC. This sequence encodes CASSYDKIQETQYF.

This clone was picked up a small number of times. Other DNA sequences in this specimen translate into the identical CDR3. V is TRBV4-3 and J is TRBJ1-1; D ambiguous. The CDR3 has 15 residues. Trimming left V 0 bases short and J 1 base short, with 9 bases between. The germline gives CDR1 LGHNA, CDR2 YSLEER. CDR3 in DNA: TGCGCCAGCAGCCAAGATTGGGCAGGGAACACTGAAGCTTTCTTT. It is translated as CASSQDWAGNTEAFF.